This T cell receptor (beta chain) derives from a study of monozygotic twins with inflammatory bowel disease (dated by TCRdb to the late 2010s). Regarding the research as a whole: The complete study included approximately 28 monozygotic twin pairs: 19 IBD-discordant Danish pairs and nine German pairs, of which four were IBD-concordant and five were IBD-discordant. Each individual had, on average, about 151 000 unique TCRalpha sequences and 181 000 unique TCRbeta sequences available for analysis. Disease-associated traits were sought mainly through comparisons between IBD patients and their genetically identical healthy co-twins within discordant pairs. General study outcomes and caveats: Distinction between different T cell subtypes could not be achieved in the analysis. No difference in repertoire similarity was observed between concordant and discordant twins, possibly owing to limited statistical power. Because patients were on differing immunosuppressive treatments, the repertoires may have picked up extra background noise and inter-individual variability. The results gave no support for a single strong signal or clonotype linked to IBD. Compared with healthy twins, IBD patients shared fewer clonotypes with other individuals, and the difference was most pronounced in patients with signs of disease activity. IBD patients had lower TCRbeta repertoire diversity, measured by the inverse Simpson index, than their healthy co-twins.

The CDR3 numbers 16 residues from cysteine through phenylalanine. There is no recorded DNA. Taken from the germline V gene, the CDR1 and CDR2 loops are SGHTA and FQGNSA. Regarding this clonotype: Its antigen has not been determined.

The library was produced with 5' RACE. Each TCR library was prepared from roughly 3,800 ng of total RNA. For each sample, cDNA was synthesized in eight separate reactions using SMARTScribe reverse transcriptase. During cDNA synthesis, unique molecular identifiers containing a 6-nucleotide sample barcode were introduced by template switching. Two nested PCRs of approximately 16 and 9 cycles amplified the TCRalpha and TCRbeta cDNA, and bead purification followed each PCR. Before amplification, the cDNA was both treated with uracil DNA-glycosylase and purified with the QIAquick PCR purification kit. The second PCR added Illumina TruSeq-compatible adapters along with sample-specific barcodes. Library quality and concentration were assessed using TapeStation and Qubit, and approximately 5 ng of each library was pooled. The pooled libraries were sequenced with 2 x 100 bp reads and custom sequencing primers on an Illumina HiSeq2500 single-index Rapid Run. The paper's data handling went like this. MiGEC version 1.2.6 was used for UMI-based consensus assembly to correct PCR and sequencing errors. MiXCR version 2.1.1 was used for V(D)J alignment, clonotype assembly and CDR3 extraction. Normalisation of gene usage, clonotype sharing and MAIT/NKT TCR abundance was achieved by analysing the top 1000, 10 000 and 20 000 clonotypes per sample. After downsampling to 27 000 UMIs, diversity was calculated as the inverse Simpson index using the vegan R package. Paired Mann-Whitney U tests were applied to discordant twin pairs, and Benjamini-Hochberg correction was used for multiple testing. Reprocessed by TCRdb, the reads give a single entry per CDR3 protein sequence, without DNA. The V and J calls and clone size are TCRdb's, not the authors'. The sample table holds roughly 300,000 distinct CDR3 sequences. The top ten hold roughly 5.8% of the sample.

An approximately 2.5 ml peripheral blood sample was drawn into PAXgene tubes per donor and stored at -80°C. Without T cell sorting, total RNA was isolated from whole blood using the PAXgene blood miRNA kit on an automated QIAcube. Deep TCRalpha and TCRbeta repertoire profiling with unique molecular barcoding was performed on peripheral blood of monozygotic twin pairs concordant or discordant for inflammatory bowel disease. Smoking habits were recorded for all twin pairs, and individuals were classified as current, former or never smokers. The specimen sequenced was blood. The origin of this receptor is a human donor with ulcerative colitis or Crohn's disease, or a healthy co-twin of an affected twin (not recorded which). The chain couples TRBV7-2 to TRBJ2-2. The encoded CDR3 is CASSLSFTANTGELFF.